The subject of this entry is one T cell receptor beta chain. The record originates from a study of blood T cell repertoires in COVID-19. Study summary: PBMCs, B-cell-depleted T cells, or T cells provided the cDNA or gDNA that made up the material.

The data were produced by immunoSEQ multiplex PCR, yet TCRdb's version contains in-frame clones alone and is incomplete. The data contain 65,000 to 70,000 clones, approximately 83% of them singletons. CDR3 length equals 12 residues. Germline loops: CDR1 LNHDA, CDR2 SQIVND (reference sequence). V lost 7 bases and J lost 3, with 9 bases in between. What was sequenced was peripheral blood. The sequence was obtained from a man older than 75 with acute or convalescent COVID-19. The rearrangement links TRBV19 to TRBJ1-2; unclear D gene. CDR3 bases: TGTGCCAGTAAGGCGGGAGACTATGGCTACACCTTC. Protein product: CASKAGDYGYTF.